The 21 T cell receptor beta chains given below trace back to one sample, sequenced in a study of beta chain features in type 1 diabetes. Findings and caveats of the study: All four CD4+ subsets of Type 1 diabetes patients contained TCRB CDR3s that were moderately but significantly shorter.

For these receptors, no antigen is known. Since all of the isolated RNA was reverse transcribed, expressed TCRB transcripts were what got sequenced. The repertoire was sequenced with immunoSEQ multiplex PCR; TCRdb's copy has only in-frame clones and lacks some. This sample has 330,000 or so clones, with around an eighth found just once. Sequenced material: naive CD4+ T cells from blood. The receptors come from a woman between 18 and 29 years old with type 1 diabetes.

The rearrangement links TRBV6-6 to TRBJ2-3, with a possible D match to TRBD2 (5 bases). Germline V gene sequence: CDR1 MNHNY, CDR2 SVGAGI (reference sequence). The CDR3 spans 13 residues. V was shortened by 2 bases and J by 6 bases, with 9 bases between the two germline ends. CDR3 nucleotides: TGTGCCAGCAGTTACCAAGCGGAGGATACGCAGTATTTT. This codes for CASSYQAEDTQYF.

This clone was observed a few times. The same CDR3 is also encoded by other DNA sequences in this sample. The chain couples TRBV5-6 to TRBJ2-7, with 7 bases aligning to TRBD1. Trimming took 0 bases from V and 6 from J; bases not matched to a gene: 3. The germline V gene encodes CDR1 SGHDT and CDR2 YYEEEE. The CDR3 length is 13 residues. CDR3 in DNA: TGTGCCAGCAGCTTGGGACAGGGATCCGAGCAGTACTTC. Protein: CASSLGQGSEQYF.

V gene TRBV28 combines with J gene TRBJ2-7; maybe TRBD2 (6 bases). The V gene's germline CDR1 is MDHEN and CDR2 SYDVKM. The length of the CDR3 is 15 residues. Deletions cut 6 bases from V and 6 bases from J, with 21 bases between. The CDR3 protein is CASSRSTRDRGEQYF. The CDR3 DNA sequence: TGTGCCAGCAGCCGGTCGACTAGGGATCGGGGCGAGCAGTACTTC.

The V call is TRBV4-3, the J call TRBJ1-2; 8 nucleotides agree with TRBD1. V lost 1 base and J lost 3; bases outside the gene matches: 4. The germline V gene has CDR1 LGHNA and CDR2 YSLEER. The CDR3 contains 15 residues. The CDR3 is CASSQADREDYGYTF. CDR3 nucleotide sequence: TGCGCCAGCAGCCAAGCGGACAGGGAAGACTATGGCTACACCTTC.

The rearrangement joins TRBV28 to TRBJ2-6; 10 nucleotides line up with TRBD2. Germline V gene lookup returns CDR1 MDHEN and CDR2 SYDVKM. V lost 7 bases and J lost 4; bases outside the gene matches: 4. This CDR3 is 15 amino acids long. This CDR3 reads CASTLAGAGANVLTF. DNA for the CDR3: TGTGCCAGCACCCTAGCGGGAGCAGGGGCCAACGTCCTGACTTTC.

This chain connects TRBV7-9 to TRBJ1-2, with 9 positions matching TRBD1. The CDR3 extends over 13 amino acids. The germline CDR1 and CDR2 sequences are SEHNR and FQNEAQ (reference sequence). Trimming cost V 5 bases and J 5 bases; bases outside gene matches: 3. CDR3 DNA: TGTGCCAGCAGCGGAGGACAGGGGTATGGCTACACCTTC. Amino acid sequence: CASSGGQGYGYTF.

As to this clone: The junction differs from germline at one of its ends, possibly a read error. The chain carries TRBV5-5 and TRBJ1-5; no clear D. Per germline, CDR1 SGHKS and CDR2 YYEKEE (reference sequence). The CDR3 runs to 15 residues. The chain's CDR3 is CASSQDLMTNQPQHF. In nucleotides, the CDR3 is TGCGCCAGCAGCCAAGACTTGATGACGAATCAGCCCCAGCATTTT.

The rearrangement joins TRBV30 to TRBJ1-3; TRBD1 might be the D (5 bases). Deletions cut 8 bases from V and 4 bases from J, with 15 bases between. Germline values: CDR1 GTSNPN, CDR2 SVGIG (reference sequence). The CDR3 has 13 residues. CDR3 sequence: CATQGQGGNTIYF. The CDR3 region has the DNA TGTGCCACCCAAGGTCAGGGAGGAAACACCATATATTTT.

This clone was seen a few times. In nucleotides, the CDR3 is TGTGCCAGCAGCTCAAGACCGGGACTAGCGGGAAGAGAGACCCAGTACTTC. Its protein product is CASSSRPGLAGRETQYF. The chain is built from TRBV7-9 and TRBJ2-5; 13 positions agree with TRBD2. After removal of 4 bases from V and 4 bases from J, the junction contained 9 bases not matched to a gene. Per the germline V gene, CDR1 is SEHNR and CDR2 is FQNEAQ (reference sequence). This CDR3 has 17 residues.

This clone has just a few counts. The CDR3 here is CASSPPSAGNYEQYF. The DNA for the CDR3 is TGTGCCAGCTCACCACCGTCGGCAGGGAACTACGAGCAGTACTTC. This chain joins TRBV18 and TRBJ2-7; a weak D match, TRBD1 (5 bases). The CDR3 runs to 15 residues. The germline V and J ends were trimmed by 0 bases and 3 bases, with 12 bases remaining between them. Germline V gene data show CDR1 as KGHSH and CDR2 as LQKENI.

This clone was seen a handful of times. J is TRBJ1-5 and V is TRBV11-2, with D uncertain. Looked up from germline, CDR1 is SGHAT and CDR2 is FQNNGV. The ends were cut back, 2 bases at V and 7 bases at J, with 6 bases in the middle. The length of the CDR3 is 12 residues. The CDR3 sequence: CASSLPGQPQHF. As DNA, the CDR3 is TGTGCCAGCAGCTTACCGGGGCAGCCCCAGCATTTT.

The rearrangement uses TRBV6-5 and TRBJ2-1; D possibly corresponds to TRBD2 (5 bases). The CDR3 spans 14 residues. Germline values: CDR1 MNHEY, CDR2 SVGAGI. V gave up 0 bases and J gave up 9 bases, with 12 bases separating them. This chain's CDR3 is CASSYSGAAVEQFF. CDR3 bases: TGTGCCAGCAGTTACTCCGGAGCAGCGGTTGAGCAGTTCTTC.

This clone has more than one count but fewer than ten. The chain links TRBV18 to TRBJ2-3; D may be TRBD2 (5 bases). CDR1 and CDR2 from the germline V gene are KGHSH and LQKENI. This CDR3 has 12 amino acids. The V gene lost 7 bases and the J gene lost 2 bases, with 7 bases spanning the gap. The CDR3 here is CASCDYTDTQYF. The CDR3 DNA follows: TGTGCCAGCTGCGACTACACAGATACGCAGTATTTT.

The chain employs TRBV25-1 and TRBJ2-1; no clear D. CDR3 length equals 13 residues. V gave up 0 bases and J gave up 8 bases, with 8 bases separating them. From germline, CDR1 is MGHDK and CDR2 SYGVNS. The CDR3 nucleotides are TGTGCCAGCAGTGAATATAGAGGTTATGAGCAGTTCTTC. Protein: CASSEYRGYEQFF.

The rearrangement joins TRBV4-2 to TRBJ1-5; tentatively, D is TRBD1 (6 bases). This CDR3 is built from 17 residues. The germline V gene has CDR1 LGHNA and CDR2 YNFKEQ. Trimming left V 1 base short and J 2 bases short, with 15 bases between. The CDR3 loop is CASSQGPGVVGNQPQHF. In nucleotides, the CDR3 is TGTGCCAGCAGCCAAGGGCCAGGGGTGGTTGGCAATCAGCCCCAGCATTTT.

The CDR3 DNA reads as TGTGCCAGCAGCGCTTGGGACAGACCCACCGAGACCCAGTACTTC. It yields the protein CASSAWDRPTETQYF. The V and J genes are TRBV28 and TRBJ2-5; 7 bases map to TRBD1. V trimming: 6 bases; J trimming: 5 bases; junction bases outside the gene matches: 12. The germline V gene encodes CDR1 MDHEN and CDR2 SYDVKM. The CDR3 covers 15 residues.

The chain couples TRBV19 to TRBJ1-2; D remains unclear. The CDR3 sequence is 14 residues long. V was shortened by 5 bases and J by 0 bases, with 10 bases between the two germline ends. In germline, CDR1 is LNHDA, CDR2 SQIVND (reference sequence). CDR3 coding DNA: TGTGCCAGTAGTGCGACACTAGCTAACTATGGCTACACCTTC. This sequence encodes CASSATLANYGYTF. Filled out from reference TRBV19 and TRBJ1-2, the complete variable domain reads DGGITQSPKYLFRKEGQNVTLSCEQNLNHDAMYWYRQDPGQGLRLIYYSQIVNDFQKGDIAEGYSVSREKKESFPLTVTSAQKNPTAFYLCASSATLANYGYTFGSGTRLTVV.

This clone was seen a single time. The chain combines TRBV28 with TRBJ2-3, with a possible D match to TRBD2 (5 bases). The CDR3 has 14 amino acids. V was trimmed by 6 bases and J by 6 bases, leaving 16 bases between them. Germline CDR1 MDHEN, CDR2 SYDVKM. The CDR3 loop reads CASRTGGVVDTQYF. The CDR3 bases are TGTGCCAGCAGGACCGGAGGAGTCGTGGATACGCAGTATTTT.

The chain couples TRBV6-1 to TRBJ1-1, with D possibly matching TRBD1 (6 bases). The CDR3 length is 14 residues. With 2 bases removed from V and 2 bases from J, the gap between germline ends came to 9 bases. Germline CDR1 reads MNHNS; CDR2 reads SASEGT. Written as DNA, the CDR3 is TGTGCCAGCAGTGAACTCAGGGGTAACACTGAAGCTTTCTTT. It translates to CASSELRGNTEAFF.

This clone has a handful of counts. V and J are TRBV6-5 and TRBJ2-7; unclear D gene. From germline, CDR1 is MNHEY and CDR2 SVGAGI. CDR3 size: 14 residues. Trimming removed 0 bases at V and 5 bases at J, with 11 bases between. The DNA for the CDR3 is TGTGCCAGCAGTTACTCGCGGCCTGAGGACGAGCAGTACTTC. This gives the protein CASSYSRPEDEQYF.

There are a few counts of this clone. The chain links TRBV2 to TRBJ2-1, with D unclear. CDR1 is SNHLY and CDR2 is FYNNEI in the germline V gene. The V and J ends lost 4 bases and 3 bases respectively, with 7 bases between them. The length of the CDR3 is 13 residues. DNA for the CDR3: TGTGCCAGCAGTGTAGTTTACTACAATGAGCAGTTCTTC. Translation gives CASSVVYYNEQFF.